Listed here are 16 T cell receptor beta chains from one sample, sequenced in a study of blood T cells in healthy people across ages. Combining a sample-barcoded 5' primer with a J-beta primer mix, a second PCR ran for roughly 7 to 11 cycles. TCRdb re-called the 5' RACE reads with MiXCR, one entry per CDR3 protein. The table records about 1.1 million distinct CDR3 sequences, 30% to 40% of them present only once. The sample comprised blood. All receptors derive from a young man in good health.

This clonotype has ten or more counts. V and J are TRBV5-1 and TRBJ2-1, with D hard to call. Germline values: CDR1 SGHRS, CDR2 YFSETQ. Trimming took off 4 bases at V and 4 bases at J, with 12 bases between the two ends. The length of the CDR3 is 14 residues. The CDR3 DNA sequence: TGCGCCAGCAGCCCCAATCGAGATTACAATGAGCAGTTCTTC. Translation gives CASSPNRDYNEQFF.

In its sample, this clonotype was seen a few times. The CDR3 loop is CSLGGGSYNEQFF. DNA of the CDR3: TGCAGCCTCGGGGGGGGATCCTACAATGAGCAGTTCTTC. The J gene is TRBJ2-1, the V gene TRBV29-1; 8 bases agree with TRBD2. With V trimmed by 8 bases and J by 1 base, 4 bases remained unmatched. Germline CDR1 and CDR2: SQVTM and ANQGSEA. The CDR3 is made up of 13 amino acids.

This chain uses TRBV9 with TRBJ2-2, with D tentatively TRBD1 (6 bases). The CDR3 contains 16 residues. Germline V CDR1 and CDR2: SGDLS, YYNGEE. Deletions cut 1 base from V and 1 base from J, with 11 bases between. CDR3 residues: CASSVYWTENTGELFF. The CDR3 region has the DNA TGTGCCAGCAGCGTATATTGGACAGAGAACACCGGGGAGCTGTTTTTT.

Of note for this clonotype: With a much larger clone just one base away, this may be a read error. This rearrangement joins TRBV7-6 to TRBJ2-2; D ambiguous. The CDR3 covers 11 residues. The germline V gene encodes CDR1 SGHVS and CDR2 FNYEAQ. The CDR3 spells CSSRSTGELFF. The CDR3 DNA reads TGTTCCAGCAGGTCCACCGGGGAGCTGTTTTTT.

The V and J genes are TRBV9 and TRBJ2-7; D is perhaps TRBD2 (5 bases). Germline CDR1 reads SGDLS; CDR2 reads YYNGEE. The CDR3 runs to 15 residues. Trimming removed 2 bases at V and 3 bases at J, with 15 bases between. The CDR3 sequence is CASSVPGCRLYEQYF. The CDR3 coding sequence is TGTGCCAGCAGCGTCCCGGGATGCCGACTCTACGAGCAGTACTTC.

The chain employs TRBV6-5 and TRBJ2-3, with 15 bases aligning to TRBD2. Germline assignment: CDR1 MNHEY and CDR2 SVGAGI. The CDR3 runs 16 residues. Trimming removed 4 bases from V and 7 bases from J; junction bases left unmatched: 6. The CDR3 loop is CASSWGLAGGRNTQYF. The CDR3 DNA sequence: TGTGCCAGCAGTTGGGGACTAGCGGGGGGTCGGAATACGCAGTATTTT.

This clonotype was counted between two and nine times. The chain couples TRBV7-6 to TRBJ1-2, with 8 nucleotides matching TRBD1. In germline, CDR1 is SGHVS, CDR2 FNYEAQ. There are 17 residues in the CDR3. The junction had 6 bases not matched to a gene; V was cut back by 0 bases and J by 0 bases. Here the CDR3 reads CASSLAGIQGANYGYTF. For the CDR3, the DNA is TGTGCCAGCAGCTTAGCTGGCATACAGGGGGCTAACTATGGCTACACCTTC. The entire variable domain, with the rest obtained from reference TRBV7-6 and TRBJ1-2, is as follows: GAGVSQSPRYKVTKRGQDVALRCDPISGHVSLYWYRQALGQGPEFLTYFNYEAQQDKSGLPNDRFSAERPEGSISTLTIQRTEQRDSAMYRCASSLAGIQGANYGYTFGSGTRLTVV.

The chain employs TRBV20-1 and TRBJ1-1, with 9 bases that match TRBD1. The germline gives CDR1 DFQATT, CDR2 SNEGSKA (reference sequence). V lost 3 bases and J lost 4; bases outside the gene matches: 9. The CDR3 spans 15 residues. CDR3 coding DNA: TGCAGTGCTAGGTCGGGACAGGGAGGGAGCACTGAAGCTTTCTTT. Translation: CSARSGQGGSTEAFF.

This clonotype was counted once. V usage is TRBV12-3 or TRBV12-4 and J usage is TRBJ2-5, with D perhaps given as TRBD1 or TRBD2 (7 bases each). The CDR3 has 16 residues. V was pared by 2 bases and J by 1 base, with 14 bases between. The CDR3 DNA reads TGTGCCAGCAGTTTAAGGGGGCGGGGGCCCCAAGAGACCCAGTACTTC. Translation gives CASSLRGRGPQETQYF.

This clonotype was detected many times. CDR3 coding DNA: TGCAGTGCTAGAGATATTCCGGGGAGAGATACGCAGTATTTT. Translating gives CSARDIPGRDTQYF. The genes are TRBV20-1 and TRBJ2-3, with D possibly matching TRBD2 (5 bases). CDR3 length equals 14 residues. Germline assignment: CDR1 DFQATT and CDR2 SNEGSKA (reference sequence). V shed 0 bases and J shed 5 bases, with 12 bases lying between them.

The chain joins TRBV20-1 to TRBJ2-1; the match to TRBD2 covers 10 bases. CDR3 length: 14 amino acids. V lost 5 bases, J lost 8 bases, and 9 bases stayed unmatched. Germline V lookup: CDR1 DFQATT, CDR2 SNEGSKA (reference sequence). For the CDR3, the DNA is TGCAGTGCTCGCCAAAGCGGGGGGGGGCATGAGCAGTTCTTC. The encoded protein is CSARQSGGGHEQFF.

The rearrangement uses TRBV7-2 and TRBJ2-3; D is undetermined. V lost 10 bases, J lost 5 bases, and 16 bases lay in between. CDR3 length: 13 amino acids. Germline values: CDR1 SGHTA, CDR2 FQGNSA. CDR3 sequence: CATLVLEEDTQYF. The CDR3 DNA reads TGTGCCACCCTCGTCCTCGAGGAAGATACGCAGTATTTT.

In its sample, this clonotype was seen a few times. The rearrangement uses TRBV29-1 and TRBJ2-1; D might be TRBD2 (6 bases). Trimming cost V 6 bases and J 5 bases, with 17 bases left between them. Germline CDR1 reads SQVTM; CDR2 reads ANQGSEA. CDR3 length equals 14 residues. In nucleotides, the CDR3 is TGCAGCGTCGGAGGGCGTTCTGGAGACAATGAGCAGTTCTTC. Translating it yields CSVGGRSGDNEQFF.

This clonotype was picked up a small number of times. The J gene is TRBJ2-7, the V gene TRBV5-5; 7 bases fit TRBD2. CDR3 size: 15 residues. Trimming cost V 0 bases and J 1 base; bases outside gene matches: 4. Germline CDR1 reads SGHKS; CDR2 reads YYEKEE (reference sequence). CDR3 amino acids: CASSLVGTTSYEQYF. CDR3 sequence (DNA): TGTGCCAGCAGCTTGGTTGGGACTACGTCCTACGAGCAGTACTTC. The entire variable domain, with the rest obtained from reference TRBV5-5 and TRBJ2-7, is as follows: DAGVTQSPTHLIKTRGQQVTLRCSPISGHKSVSWYQQVLGQGPQFIFQYYEKEERGRGNFPDRFSARQFPNYSSELNVNALLLGDSALYLCASSLVGTTSYEQYFGPGTRLTVT.

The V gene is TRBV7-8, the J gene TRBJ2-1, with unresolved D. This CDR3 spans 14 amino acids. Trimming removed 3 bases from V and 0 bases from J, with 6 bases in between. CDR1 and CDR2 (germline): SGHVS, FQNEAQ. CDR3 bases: TGTGCCAGCAGCTTGCGGCTCTCCTACAATGAGCAGTTCTTC. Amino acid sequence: CASSLRLSYNEQFF.

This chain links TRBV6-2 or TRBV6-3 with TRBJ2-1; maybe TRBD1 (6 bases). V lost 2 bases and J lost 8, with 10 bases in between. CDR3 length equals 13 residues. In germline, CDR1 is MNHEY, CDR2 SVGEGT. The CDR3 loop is CASSYRGTDEQFF. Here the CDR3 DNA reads TGTGCCAGCAGTTACAGGGGGACCGATGAGCAGTTCTTC.